This T cell receptor beta chain came from a study of blood T cells in healthy people across ages. A sample-barcoded 5' primer and a J-beta primer mix were used in a second PCR of about 7 to 12 cycles. TCRdb re-derived calls from the 5' RACE reads in MiXCR, one entry per CDR3 protein. The data contain hundreds of thousands of distinct CDR3 sequences, over 45% of them singletons. Each sample yielded at least 6.5 million isolated PBMCs. Germline CDR1 LGHNA, CDR2 YSLEER. The CDR3 is 16 residues long. V shed 2 bases, J shed 6 bases, and the junction held 10 bases outside the gene matches. The TCR originated in an older woman in good health. What was sequenced was blood. The chain couples TRBV4-3 to TRBJ2-3; 8 bases align to TRBD2. The CDR3 region has the DNA TGCGCCAGCAGCCAATTTTATAGCGGGACCGCGGATACGCAGTATTTT. It yields the protein CASSQFYSGTADTQYF.